This T cell receptor beta chain was found in a study of control samples from healthy donors and cancer patients (TCRdb year 2020). In the case of this clone: The antigen it recognizes is unknown. Base qualities are not recorded, but no much larger clone differs from it by a single base.

The receptor library was made with the immunoSEQ multiplex PCR assay. Not all clones reach the TCRdb copy of this immuneACCESS table, which keeps in-frame sequences only. Checked studies attribute under half of the gap to unresolved V genes and leave the rest unexplained. The sample profile shows over 80,000 clones; 91% of them were found once. About 15% of the sample comes from the top ten. CDR3 length: 14 amino acids, cysteine to phenylalanine. Only the CDR3 DNA stays, 42 bases, in frame from base 1. V was cut back by 0 bases and J by 0 bases, leaving a gap of 3 bases between them. Sequences SGHTA (CDR1) and FQGNSA (CDR2) are obtained from the germline V gene.

The rearranged chain carries TRBV7-2 and TRBJ1-3, with the D gene too uncertain to name. Specimen: blood. The sequence was obtained from a man aged 25-45 years in good health. The DNA sequence reads TGTGCCAGCAGCTTAGCCGTCTCTGGAAACACCATATATTTT. Translated, this is CASSLAVSGNTIYF.